Following are 9 T cell receptor beta chains from one sample sequenced in a study of CD8 T cells in ankylosing spondylitis. TCRdb reprocessed the 5' RACE reads via MiXCR and lists one record per CDR3 protein. This sample has around 220,000 distinct CDR3 sequences, with about 10% found just once. Sequenced sample: blood, either unsorted or a sorted T cell fraction (not recorded which). Every receptor here comes from a male donor with ankylosing spondylitis or in good health (not recorded which).

In this sample, this clonotype turned up many times. The genes are TRBV5-1 and TRBJ2-1; TRBD1 matches at 9 bases. Trimming at V came to 2 bases and at J to 7 bases, leaving 4 bases not matched to a gene. Germline assignment: CDR1 SGHRS and CDR2 YFSETQ. This CDR3 is built from 14 residues. CDR3 loop: CASSFPGQGNEQFF. The DNA for the CDR3 is TGCGCCAGCAGCTTCCCGGGACAGGGAAATGAGCAGTTCTTC.

At least ten counts were recorded for this clonotype. The chain combines TRBV5-1 with TRBJ1-1; TRBD1 matches 9 bases. The CDR3 sequence is 14 residues long. The germline gives CDR1 SGHRS, CDR2 YFSETQ. The V gene end was trimmed by 4 bases and the J gene end by 5 bases; junction bases not matched to a gene: 6. The chain's CDR3 is CASSGDRDRTEAFF. The CDR3 DNA follows: TGCGCCAGCAGCGGGGACAGGGATAGGACTGAAGCTTTCTTT. Full variable domain (missing parts from reference TRBV5-1 and TRBJ1-1): KAGVTQTPRYLIKTRGQQVTLSCSPISGHRSVSWYQQTPGQGLQFLFEYFSETQRNKGNFPGRFSGRQFSNSRSEMNVSTLELGDSALYLCASSGDRDRTEAFFGQGTRLTVV.

This clonotype has at least ten counts. This rearrangement joins TRBV5-5 to TRBJ2-7; TRBD1 aligns across 10 bases. The CDR3 consists of 13 residues. V lost 2 bases to trimming and J lost 6 bases; unmatched junction nucleotides: 2. Germline V gene lookup returns CDR1 SGHKS and CDR2 YYEKEE (reference sequence). The CDR3 loop is CASSFGTGVEQYF. The CDR3 coding sequence is TGTGCCAGCAGCTTCGGGACAGGGGTCGAGCAGTACTTC. Combining the CDR3 with reference TRBV5-5 and TRBJ2-7 gives the whole variable domain DAGVTQSPTHLIKTRGQQVTLRCSPISGHKSVSWYQQVLGQGPQFIFQYYEKEERGRGNFPDRFSARQFPNYSSELNVNALLLGDSALYLCASSFGTGVEQYFGPGTRLTVT.

This clonotype was observed a handful of times. The rearrangement links TRBV5-1 to TRBJ2-3; 9 bases are shared with TRBD1. The V gene's germline CDR1 is SGHRS and CDR2 YFSETQ. The CDR3 covers 15 residues. The J segment lost 4 bases and the V segment lost 3 bases, leaving 6 bases of the junction unmatched. CDR3 residues: CASSYRDRVADTQYF. CDR3 nucleotide sequence: TGCGCCAGCAGCTACCGGGACAGGGTGGCAGATACGCAGTATTTT.

The chain couples TRBV27 to TRBJ2-3, with 9 bases aligning to TRBD2. The CDR3 totals 16 residues. After removal of 5 bases from V and 4 bases from J, the junction contained 10 bases not matched to a gene. Germline V lookup: CDR1 MNHEY, CDR2 SMNVEV (reference sequence). The CDR3 DNA is TGTGCCAGCAGTCGACTAGCGGTGGTGATGGCAGATACGCAGTATTTT. Translating it yields CASSRLAVVMADTQYF.

This clonotype was seen ten or more times. One end of the junction varies from germline; a read error may be responsible. The genes are TRBV7-9 and TRBJ1-4; D uncertain. The germline V gene has CDR1 SEHNR and CDR2 FQNEAQ (reference sequence). The CDR3 has 13 amino acids. The CDR3 reads CASSDLTSEKLFF. CDR3 coding DNA: TGTGCCAGCAGTGACCTAACTAGTGAAAAACTGTTTTTT.

In this sample, this clonotype turned up many times. The chain's CDR3 is CRGGAREQFF. For the CDR3, the DNA is TGCAGGGGAGGGGCCCGAGAGCAGTTCTTC. The chain recombines TRBV20-1 with TRBJ2-1, with 7 bases lining up with TRBD2. The CDR3 has 10 residues. Germline CDR1 reads DFQATT; CDR2 reads SNEGSKA (reference sequence).

This chain connects TRBV7-8 to TRBJ2-3; 11 bases line up with TRBD2. Looked up from germline, CDR1 is SGHVS and CDR2 is FQNEAQ. There are 17 residues in the CDR3. Unmatched junction bases numbered 8, after V lost 1 base and J lost 5 bases. For the CDR3, the DNA is TGTGCCAGCAGCTTAGGGAATAGCGGGGGGGCCCTAGATACGCAGTATTTT. Its translation: CASSLGNSGGALDTQYF.

This clonotype was observed at least ten times. The gene calls are TRBV2 and TRBJ2-3; maybe TRBD1 (5 bases). The germline gives CDR1 SNHLY, CDR2 FYNNEI. This CDR3 contains 13 residues. V lost 6 bases and J lost 6, with 13 bases in between. The chain's CDR3 is CASSYRLGDTQYF. In nucleotides, the CDR3 is TGTGCCAGCAGCTACAGGTTGGGTGATACGCAGTATTTT.